This T cell receptor beta chain was documented in a study of blood T cells in healthy people across ages. The CDR3 runs 13 residues. Looked up from germline, CDR1 is MNHNY and CDR2 is SVGAGI (reference sequence). V was pared by 2 bases and J by 3 bases, with 8 bases between. A sample-barcoded 5' primer and a J-beta primer mix were used in a second PCR of about 7 to 12 cycles. TCRdb ran MiXCR on the 5' RACE reads and lists one entry per CDR3 protein. The sample has 550,000 to 650,000 distinct CDR3 sequences; around 31% are singletons. In this sample, this clonotype turned up many times. V gene TRBV6-6 combines with J gene TRBJ2-7, with D possibly matching TRBD2 (6 bases). This clonotype originated in a woman older than 75 in good health. Sequencing was done on a sample of blood. In DNA form, the CDR3 reads TGTGCCAGCAGTTACCCCGGGGGCTACGAGCAGTACTTC. Translated: CASSYPGGYEQYF.